What follows are 7 T cell receptor beta chains derived from one specimen sequenced in a study of CD8+ T cells in alopecia areata. cDNA reverse transcribed from extracted RNA served as the sequencing template. Generated by immunoSEQ multiplex PCR, the TCRdb table keeps only in-frame clones and is missing some. The sample was found to contain roughly 260,000 clones, and every one recurs. Separation of pooled cutaneous lymph node cells was by sorting with CD4, CD8alpha, NKG2D, NKG2ACE and other markers. The material sequenced was CD4+ T cells sorted from a lymph node. These receptors all stem from a C3H/HeJ mouse with alopecia areata. The strain's MHC type: H2-k.

This clone was seen a few times. Gene names refer to mouse genes. The read terminates 4 residues before the CDR3 end, so the remaining end is supplied by the germline J gene. Other DNA sequences within the sample encode an identical CDR3. The V and J genes are TRBV5 and TRBJ2-2, with 7 bases fitting TRBD2. V trimming: 2 bases; J trimming: 0 bases; junction bases outside the gene matches: 3. CDR1 is LGHNA, CDR2 YNLKQL, per germline (reference sequence). This CDR3 has 16 amino acids. Partial CDR3 DNA: TGTGCCAGCAGCCAACGGACTGGTTCAAACACCGGG. Its translation: CASSQRTGSNTG. From start to end, the CDR3 is CASSQRTGSNTGQLYF.

Points on this clone: The genes are named according to mouse. The read falls 4 residues short of the CDR3 end, and the missing part is taken from the germline J gene. The chain carries TRBV1 and TRBJ2-7, with 7 nucleotides matching TRBD1. This CDR3 is 13 amino acids long. Looked up from germline, CDR1 is NSQYPW and CDR2 is LRSPGD (reference sequence). The CDR3 bases that were read are TGCACCTGCAGTGCTCTCCAGGGGGAT. This translates into CTCSALQGD. The CDR3 in full is CTCSALQGDEQYF. The variable domain in full, completed from reference TRBV1 and TRBJ2-7, reads VTLLEQNPRWRLVPRGQAVNLRCILKNSQYPWMSWYQQDLQKQLQWLFTLRSPGDKEVKSLPGADYLATRVTDTELRLQVANMSQGRTLYCTCSALQGDEQYFGPGTRLTVL.

This clone was detected only a few times. All gene names here are mouse names. The read comes to an end 4 residues before the CDR3 does, leaving the germline J gene to fill in the end. The chain carries TRBV2 and TRBJ1-2; D perhaps matches TRBD1 (6 bases). The CDR3 consists of 14 residues. Trimming took 6 bases from V and 1 from J, leaving 12 bases between them. Germline lookup yields CDR1 LGHNA and CDR2 YSYQKL. CDR3 DNA, as far as it was read: TGTGCCAGCAGTCCGGACAGCCTAAACTCC. Amino acids: CASSPDSLNS. The full CDR3 is CASSPDSLNSDYTF.

This clone was observed a few times. Any gene name here is a mouse gene name. The identical CDR3 is also encoded by other nucleotide sequences in the sample. CDR3 sequence reads: CASSQDWGANTGQLYF. The covered CDR3 bases are TGTGCCAGCAGCCAAGATTGGGGTGCAAACACCGGG. This chain links TRBV5 with TRBJ2-2; D is possibly TRBD2 (5 bases). Read coverage stops 4 residues before the CDR3 terminus; the germline J gene supplies the remainder. V was shortened by 0 bases and J by 0 bases, with 8 bases between the two germline ends. This CDR3 contains 16 residues. Germline V lookup: CDR1 LGHNA, CDR2 YNLKQL (reference sequence).

Points on this clone: All gene names here are mouse names. The CDR3 end lies 4 residues beyond the end of the read and is filled in from the germline J gene. The genes are TRBV13-3 and TRBJ2-7; 9 nucleotides agree with TRBD1. From germline, CDR1 is NNHDY and CDR2 SYVADS. Trimming took 5 bases from V and 2 from J; bases not matched to a gene: 5. This CDR3 is 14 amino acids long. The CDR3 bases that were read are TGTGCCAGCAGCCCTGGACAGGGGACCTAT. Protein product: CASSPGQGTY. The entire CDR3 reads CASSPGQGTYEQYF.

This clone was observed at least ten times. Gene labels here are mouse ones. The read ends 4 residues before the CDR3 terminus; that terminus is restored from the germline J gene. The chain is built from TRBV17 and TRBJ2-1, with D tentatively TRBD2 (5 bases). The germline V gene has CDR1 MNHDT and CDR2 YYDKIL. The CDR3 contains 15 residues. Trimming shortened V by 2 bases and J by 1 base, and 9 bases separated the two germline ends. CDR3 protein: CASSRWAGNYAEQFF. The sequenced CDR3 bases are TGTGCTAGCAGTAGATGGGCTGGGAACTATGCT.

At least ten counts were recorded for this clone. Gene names are mouse gene names. The read stops 4 residues short of the end of the CDR3; the missing end is completed from the germline J gene. The V and J genes are TRBV1 and TRBJ2-3; 9 bases align to TRBD1. J was trimmed by 1 base and V by 2 bases; bases with no gene match: 4. Germline CDR1 NSQYPW, CDR2 LRSPGD (reference sequence). The CDR3 is 16 amino acids. CDR3 DNA (partial): TGCACCTGCAGTGCATCGGGACAGGGAGGTGCAGAA. This codes for CTCSASGQGGAE. The whole CDR3 protein is CTCSASGQGGAETLYF. Full variable domain (missing parts from reference TRBV1 and TRBJ2-3): VTLLEQNPRWRLVPRGQAVNLRCILKNSQYPWMSWYQQDLQKQLQWLFTLRSPGDKEVKSLPGADYLATRVTDTELRLQVANMSQGRTLYCTCSASGQGGAETLYFGSGTRLTVL.